Detailed here is one T cell receptor beta chain. Its antigen is as yet unknown. The record originates from a study of shared clonotypes between healthy human individuals. Points from the study as a whole: Clonotype sharing across a few donors was observed for around 5% of naive CD4 clonotypes.

TCRdb's table, derived via immunoSEQ multiplex PCR, lists solely in-frame clones and lacks some. Of 630,000 or so clones listed, about 98% are singletons. Only CD45RO-negative cells positively selected for CCR7 counted as naive CD8 cells, so terminally differentiated effector memory CD45RA+ cells were excluded. This CDR3 has 16 amino acids. This sequence was found in a man younger than 40 in good health. This sequence joins TRBV21-1 and TRBJ2-1; the tabulated D call, TRBD2, remains unverified against the DNA. TRBV21-1 is reported as a pseudogene. Sequenced input: naive CD8+ T cells sorted from blood. The CDR3 sequence: CASSKPSGSSYNEQFF. The CDR3 coding sequence is TGTGCCAGCAGCAAGCCTAGCGGGAGCTCCTACAATGAGCAGTTCTTC.